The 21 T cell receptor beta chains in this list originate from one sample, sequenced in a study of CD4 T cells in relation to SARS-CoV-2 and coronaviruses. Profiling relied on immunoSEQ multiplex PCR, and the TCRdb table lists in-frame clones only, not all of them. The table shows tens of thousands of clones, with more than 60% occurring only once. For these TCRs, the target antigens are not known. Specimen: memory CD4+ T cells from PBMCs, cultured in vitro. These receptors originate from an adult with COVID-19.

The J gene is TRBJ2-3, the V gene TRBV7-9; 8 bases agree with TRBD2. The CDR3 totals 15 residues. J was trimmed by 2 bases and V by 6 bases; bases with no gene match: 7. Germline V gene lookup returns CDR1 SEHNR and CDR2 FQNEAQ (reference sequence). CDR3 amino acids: CASRRGLENTDTQYF. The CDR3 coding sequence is TGTGCCAGCAGACGGGGACTAGAGAACACAGATACGCAGTATTTT.

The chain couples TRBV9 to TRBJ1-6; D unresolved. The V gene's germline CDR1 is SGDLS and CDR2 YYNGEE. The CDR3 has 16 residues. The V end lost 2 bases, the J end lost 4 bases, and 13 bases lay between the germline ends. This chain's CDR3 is CASSVGRPDYNSPLHF. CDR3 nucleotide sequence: TGTGCCAGCAGCGTTGGTCGCCCCGATTATAATTCACCCCTCCACTTT.

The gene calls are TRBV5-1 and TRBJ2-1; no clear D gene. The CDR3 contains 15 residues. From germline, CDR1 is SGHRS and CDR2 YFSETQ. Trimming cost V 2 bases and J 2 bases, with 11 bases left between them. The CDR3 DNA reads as TGCGCCAGCAGCTTCGAGTACAGACCCTACAATGAGCAGTTCTTC. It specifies CASSFEYRPYNEQFF.

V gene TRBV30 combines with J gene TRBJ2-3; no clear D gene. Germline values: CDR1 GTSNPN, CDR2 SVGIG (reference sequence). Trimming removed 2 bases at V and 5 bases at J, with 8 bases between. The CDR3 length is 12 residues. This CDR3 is CAWSSGRDTQYF. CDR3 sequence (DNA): TGTGCCTGGAGTTCTGGTAGAGATACGCAGTATTTT.

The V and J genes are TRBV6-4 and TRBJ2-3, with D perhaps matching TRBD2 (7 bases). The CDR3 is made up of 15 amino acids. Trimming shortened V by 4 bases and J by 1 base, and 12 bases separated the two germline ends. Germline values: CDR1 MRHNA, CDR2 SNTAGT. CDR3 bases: TGTGCCAGCAGTGTAGGCGGGGGCGGCACAGATACGCAGTATTTT. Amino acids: CASSVGGGGTDTQYF.

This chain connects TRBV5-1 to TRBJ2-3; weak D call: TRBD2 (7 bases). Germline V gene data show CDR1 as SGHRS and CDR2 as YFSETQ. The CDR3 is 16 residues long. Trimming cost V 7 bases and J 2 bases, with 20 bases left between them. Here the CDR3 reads CASAGGSGAYTDTQYF. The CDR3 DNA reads TGCGCCAGCGCCGGGGGGTCAGGGGCCTACACAGATACGCAGTATTTT.

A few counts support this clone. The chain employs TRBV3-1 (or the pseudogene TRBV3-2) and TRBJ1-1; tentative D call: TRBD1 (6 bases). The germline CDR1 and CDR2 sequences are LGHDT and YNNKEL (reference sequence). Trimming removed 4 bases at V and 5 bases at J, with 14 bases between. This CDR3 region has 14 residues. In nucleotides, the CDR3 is TGTGCCAGCAGCCCTTTCCACAGGGTTACTGAAGCTTTCTTT. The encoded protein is CASSPFHRVTEAFF.

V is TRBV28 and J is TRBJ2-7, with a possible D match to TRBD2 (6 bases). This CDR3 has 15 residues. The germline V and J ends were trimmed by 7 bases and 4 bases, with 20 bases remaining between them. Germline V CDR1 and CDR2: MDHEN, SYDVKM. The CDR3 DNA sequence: TGTGCCAGCAATCAACCGGGACTGGGTCTATACGAGCAGTACTTC. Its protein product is CASNQPGLGLYEQYF.

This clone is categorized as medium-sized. The CDR3 region has the DNA TGTGCCACCCCCCCCCGCGGCAGGGATTACGAGCAGTACTTC. Encoded protein: CATPPRGRDYEQYF. The chain is built from TRBV2 and TRBJ2-7; tentative D call: TRBD1 (5 bases). CDR1 is SNHLY, CDR2 FYNNEI, per germline. Deletions cut 10 bases from V and 4 bases from J, with 20 bases between. The CDR3 sequence is 14 residues long.

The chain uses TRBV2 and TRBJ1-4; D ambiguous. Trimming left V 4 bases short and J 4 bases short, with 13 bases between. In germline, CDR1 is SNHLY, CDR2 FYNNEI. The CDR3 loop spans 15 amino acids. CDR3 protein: CASSGRRRRNEKLFF. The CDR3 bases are TGTGCCAGCAGTGGACGGAGGAGGCGTAATGAAAAACTGTTTTTT.

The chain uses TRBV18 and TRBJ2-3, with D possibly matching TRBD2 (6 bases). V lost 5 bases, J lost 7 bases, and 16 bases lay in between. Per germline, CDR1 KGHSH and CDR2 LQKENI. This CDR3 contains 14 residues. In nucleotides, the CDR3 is TGTGCCAGCTCAACAAGCCGGGACTCTTATACGCAGTATTTT. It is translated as CASSTSRDSYTQYF.

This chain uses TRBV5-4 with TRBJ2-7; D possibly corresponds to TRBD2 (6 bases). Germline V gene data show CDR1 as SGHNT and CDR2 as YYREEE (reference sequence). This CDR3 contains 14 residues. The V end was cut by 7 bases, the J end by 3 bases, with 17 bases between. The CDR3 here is CASRVGGVGYEQYF. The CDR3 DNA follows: TGTGCCAGCCGGGTCGGGGGAGTAGGCTACGAGCAGTACTTC.

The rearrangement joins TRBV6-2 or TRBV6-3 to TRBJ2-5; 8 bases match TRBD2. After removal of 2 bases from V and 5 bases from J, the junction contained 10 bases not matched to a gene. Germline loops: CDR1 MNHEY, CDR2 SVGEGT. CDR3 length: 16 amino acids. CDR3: CASSYGFSGGGETQYF. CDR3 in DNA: TGTGCCAGCAGTTACGGGTTCAGCGGGGGAGGGGAGACCCAGTACTTC.

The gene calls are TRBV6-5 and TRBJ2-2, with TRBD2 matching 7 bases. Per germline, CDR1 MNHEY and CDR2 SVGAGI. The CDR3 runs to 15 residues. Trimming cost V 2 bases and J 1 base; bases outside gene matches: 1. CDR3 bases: TGTGCCAGCAGTTACAGCGGGGTGAACACCGGGGAGCTGTTTTTT. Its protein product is CASSYSGVNTGELFF.

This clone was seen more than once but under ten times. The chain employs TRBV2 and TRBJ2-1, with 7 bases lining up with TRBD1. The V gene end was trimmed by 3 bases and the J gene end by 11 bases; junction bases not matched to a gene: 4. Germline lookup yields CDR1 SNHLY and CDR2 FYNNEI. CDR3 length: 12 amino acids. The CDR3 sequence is CASSDEGAQQFF. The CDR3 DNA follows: TGTGCCAGCAGTGATGAGGGGGCCCAGCAGTTCTTC.

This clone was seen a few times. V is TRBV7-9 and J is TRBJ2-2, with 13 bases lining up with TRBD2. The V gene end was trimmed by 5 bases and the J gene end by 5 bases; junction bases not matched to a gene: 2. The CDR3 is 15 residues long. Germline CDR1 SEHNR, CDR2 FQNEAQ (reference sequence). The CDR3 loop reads CASSRTSGGTGELFF. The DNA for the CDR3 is TGTGCCAGCAGCCGGACTAGCGGGGGAACCGGGGAGCTGTTTTTT.

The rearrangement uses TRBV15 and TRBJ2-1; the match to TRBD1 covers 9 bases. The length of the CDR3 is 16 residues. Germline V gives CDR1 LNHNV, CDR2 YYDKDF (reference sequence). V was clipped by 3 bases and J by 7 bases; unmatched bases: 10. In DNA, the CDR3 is TGTGCCACCAGCAGGGATCCCGGGACAGGGAGAAATGAGCAGTTCTTC. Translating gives CATSRDPGTGRNEQFF. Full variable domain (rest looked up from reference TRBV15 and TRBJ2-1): DAMVIQNPRYQVTQFGKPVTLSCSQTLNHNVMYWYQQKSSQAPKLLFHYYDKDFNNEADTPDNFQSRRPNTSFCFLDIRSPGLGDTAMYLCATSRDPGTGRNEQFFGPGTRLTVL.

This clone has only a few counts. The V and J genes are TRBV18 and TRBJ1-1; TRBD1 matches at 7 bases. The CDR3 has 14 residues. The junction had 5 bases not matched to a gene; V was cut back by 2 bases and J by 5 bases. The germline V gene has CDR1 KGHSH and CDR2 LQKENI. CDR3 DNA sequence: TGTGCCAGCTCACCAGAATCACAGGGGACTGAAGCTTTCTTT. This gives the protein CASSPESQGTEAFF.

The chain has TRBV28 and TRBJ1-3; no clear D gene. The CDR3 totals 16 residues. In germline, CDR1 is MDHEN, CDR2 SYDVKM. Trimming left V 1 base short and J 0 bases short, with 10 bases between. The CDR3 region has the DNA TGTGCCAGCAGTTTATATAGGACTGCCTCTGGAAACACCATATATTTT. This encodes CASSLYRTASGNTIYF.

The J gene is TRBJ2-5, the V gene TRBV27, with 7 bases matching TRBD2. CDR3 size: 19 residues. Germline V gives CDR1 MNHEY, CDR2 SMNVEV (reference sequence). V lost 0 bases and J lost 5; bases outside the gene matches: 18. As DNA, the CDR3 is TGTGCCAGCAGTTTATCGGGCGGACTAGGGAGCCTTTCGGGGGAGACCCAGTACTTC. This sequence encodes CASSLSGGLGSLSGETQYF.

In DNA, the CDR3 is TGTGCCAGCTCACCAACCTCGAACACTAGATATGAGCAGTTCTTC. Translating gives CASSPTSNTRYEQFF. The chain couples TRBV18 to TRBJ2-1; tentatively, D is TRBD2 (5 bases). The CDR3 contains 15 residues. Trimming took 2 bases from V and 8 from J, leaving 16 bases between them. Per germline, CDR1 KGHSH and CDR2 LQKENI.